This T cell receptor beta chain was recovered during a study of T cell responses to AZD1222 COVID-19 vaccine. About the study: Analysis merged second doses at about 4 or about 12 weeks.

A note on this clone: Its antigen remains unidentified.

Sequencing used immunoSEQ multiplex PCR; TCRdb keeps in-frame clones, though not all of them. In the table there are under 150,000 clones, 85% to 95% of which are singletons. Overall study findings and caveats: As reported, nearly half of all spike-specific TCRs target variant regions that are unmutated. Donors were chiefly white British, with a greater number of females, and clonal diversity was perhaps underestimated. In all cases, repertoires were sampled only after the peak T cell response.

The sequenced sample was peripheral blood, obtained on day 0 of AZD1222 vaccination. The sequence came from an adult in good health.

This chain's CDR3 is CASSFLVGTEAFF. CDR3 in DNA: TGCGCCAGCAGCTTCTTGGTAGGCACTGAAGCTTTCTTT. The genes are TRBV5-1 and TRBJ1-1; D gene uncertain. The CDR3 loop spans 13 amino acids. Germline lookup yields CDR1 SGHRS and CDR2 YFSETQ. The V end was cut by 2 bases, the J end by 4 bases, with 9 bases between.